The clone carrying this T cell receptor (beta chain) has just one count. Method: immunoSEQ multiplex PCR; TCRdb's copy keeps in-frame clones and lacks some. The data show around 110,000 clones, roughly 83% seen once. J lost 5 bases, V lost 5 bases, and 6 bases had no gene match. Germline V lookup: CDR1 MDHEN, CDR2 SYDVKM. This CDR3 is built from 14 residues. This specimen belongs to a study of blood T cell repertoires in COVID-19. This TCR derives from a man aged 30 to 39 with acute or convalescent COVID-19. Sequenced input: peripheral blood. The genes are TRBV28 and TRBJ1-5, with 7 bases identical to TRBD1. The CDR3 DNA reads TGTGCCAGCAGTGTAACAGGGGACTATCAGCCCCAGCATTTT. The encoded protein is CASSVTGDYQPQHF.